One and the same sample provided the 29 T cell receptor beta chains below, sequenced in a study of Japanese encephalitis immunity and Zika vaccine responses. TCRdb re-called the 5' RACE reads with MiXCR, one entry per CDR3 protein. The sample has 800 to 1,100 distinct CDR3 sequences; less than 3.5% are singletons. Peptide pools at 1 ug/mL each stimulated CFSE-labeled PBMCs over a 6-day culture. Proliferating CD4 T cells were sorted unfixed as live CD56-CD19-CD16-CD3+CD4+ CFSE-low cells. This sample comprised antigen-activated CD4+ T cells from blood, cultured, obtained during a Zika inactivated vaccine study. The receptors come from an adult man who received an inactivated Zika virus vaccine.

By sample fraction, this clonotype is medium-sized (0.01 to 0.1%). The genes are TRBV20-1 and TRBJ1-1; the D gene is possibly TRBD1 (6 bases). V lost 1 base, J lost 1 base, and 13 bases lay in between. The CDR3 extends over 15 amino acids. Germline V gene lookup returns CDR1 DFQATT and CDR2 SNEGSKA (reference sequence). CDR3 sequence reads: CSARAQGGKNTEAFF. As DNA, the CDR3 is TGCAGTGCTAGAGCACAGGGAGGGAAGAACACTGAAGCTTTCTTT.

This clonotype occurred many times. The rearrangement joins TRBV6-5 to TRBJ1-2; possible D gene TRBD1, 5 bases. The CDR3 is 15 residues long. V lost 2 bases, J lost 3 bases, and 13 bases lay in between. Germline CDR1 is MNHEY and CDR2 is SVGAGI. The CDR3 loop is CASSYLQGNHYGYTF. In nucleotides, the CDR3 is TGTGCCAGCAGTTACCTCCAGGGCAACCACTATGGCTACACCTTC.

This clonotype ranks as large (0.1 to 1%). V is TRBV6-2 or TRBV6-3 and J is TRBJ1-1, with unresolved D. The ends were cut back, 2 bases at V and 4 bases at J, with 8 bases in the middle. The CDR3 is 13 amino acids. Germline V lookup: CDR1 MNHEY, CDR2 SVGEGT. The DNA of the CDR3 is TGTGCCAGCAGTTACGCTGGGATCACTGAAGCTTTCTTT. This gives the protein CASSYAGITEAFF.

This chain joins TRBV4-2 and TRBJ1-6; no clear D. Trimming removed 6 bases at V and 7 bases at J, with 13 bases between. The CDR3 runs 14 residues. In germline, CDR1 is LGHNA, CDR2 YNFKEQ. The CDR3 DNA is TGTGCCAGCAGAGAGACACCAAGCAATTCACCCCTCCACTTT. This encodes CASRETPSNSPLHF.

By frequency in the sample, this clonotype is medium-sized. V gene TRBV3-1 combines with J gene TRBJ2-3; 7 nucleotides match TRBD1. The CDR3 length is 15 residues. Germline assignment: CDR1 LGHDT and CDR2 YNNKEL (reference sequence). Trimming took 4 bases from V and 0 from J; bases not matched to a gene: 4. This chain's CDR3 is CASSPRQGSTDTQYF. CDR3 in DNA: TGTGCCAGCAGCCCTCGACAGGGTAGCACAGATACGCAGTATTTT.

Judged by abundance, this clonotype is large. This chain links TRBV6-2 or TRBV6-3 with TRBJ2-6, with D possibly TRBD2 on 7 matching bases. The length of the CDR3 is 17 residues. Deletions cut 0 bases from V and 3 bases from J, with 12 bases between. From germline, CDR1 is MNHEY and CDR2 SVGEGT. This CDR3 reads CASSYSAGASGANVLTF. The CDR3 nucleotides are TGTGCCAGCAGTTACTCCGCGGGGGCCAGTGGGGCCAACGTCCTGACTTTC.

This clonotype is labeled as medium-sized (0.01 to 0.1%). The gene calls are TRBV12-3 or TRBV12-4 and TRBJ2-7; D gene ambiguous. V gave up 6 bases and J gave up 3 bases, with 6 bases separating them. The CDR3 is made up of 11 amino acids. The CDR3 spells CASSLFYEQYF. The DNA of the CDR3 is TGTGCCAGCAGCCTTTTCTACGAGCAGTACTTC.

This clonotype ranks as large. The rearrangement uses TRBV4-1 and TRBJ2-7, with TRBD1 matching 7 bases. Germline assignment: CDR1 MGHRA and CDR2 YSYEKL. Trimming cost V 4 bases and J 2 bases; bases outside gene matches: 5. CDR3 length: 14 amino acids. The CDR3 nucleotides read TGCGCCAGCAGCCCCCGACAGGGACCCTACGAGCAGTACTTC. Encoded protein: CASSPRQGPYEQYF.

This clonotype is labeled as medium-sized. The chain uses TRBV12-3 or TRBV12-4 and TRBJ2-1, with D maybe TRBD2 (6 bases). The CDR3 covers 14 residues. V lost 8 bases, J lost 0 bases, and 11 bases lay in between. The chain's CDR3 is CASSAGSSYNEQFF. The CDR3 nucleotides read TGTGCCAGCTCGGCGGGGAGCTCCTACAATGAGCAGTTCTTC.

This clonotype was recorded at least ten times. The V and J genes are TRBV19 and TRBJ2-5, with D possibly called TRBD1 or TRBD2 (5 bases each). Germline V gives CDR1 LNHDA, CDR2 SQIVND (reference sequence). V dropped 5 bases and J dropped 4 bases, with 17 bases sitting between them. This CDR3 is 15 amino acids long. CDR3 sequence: CASSPFSGAGETQYF. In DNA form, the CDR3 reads TGTGCCAGTAGTCCATTCTCCGGGGCTGGAGAGACCCAGTACTTC.

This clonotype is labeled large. CDR3 residues: CASSYGIGGNEQFF. CDR3 nucleotides: TGTGCCAGCAGTTACGGGATAGGAGGCAATGAGCAGTTCTTC. This rearrangement joins TRBV6-6 to TRBJ2-1; tentatively, D is TRBD2 (5 bases). Trimming shortened V by 2 bases and J by 6 bases, and 11 bases separated the two germline ends. Germline V gene sequence: CDR1 MNHNY, CDR2 SVGAGI (reference sequence). The CDR3 spans 14 residues.

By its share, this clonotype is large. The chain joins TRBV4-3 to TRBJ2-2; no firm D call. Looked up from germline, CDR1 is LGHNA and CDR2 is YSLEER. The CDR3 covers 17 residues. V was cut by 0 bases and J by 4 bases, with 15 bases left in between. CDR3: CASSQDFGRWGTGELFF. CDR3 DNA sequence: TGCGCCAGCAGCCAAGATTTCGGGCGGTGGGGCACCGGGGAGCTGTTTTTT.

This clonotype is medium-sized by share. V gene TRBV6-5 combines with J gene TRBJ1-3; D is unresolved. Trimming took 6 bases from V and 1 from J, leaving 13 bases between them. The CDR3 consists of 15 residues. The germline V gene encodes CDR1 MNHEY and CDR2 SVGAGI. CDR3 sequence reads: CASSPTHTSGNTIYF. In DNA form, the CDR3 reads TGTGCCAGCAGCCCGACCCATACTTCTGGAAACACCATATATTTT.

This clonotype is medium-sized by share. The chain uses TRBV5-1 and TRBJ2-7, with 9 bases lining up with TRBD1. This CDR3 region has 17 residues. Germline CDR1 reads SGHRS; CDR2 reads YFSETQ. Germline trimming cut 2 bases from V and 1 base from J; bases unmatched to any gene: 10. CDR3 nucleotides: TGCGCCAGCAGCTTCTTCGCCGGGACAGGGAGTTCCTACGAGCAGTACTTC. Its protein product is CASSFFAGTGSSYEQYF.

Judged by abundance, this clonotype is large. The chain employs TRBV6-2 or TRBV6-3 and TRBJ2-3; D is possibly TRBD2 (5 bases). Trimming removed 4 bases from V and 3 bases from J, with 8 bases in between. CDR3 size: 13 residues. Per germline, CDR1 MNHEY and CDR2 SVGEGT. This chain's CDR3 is CASSSGGTDTQYF. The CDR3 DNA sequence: TGTGCCAGCAGTTCCGGAGGAACAGATACGCAGTATTTT.

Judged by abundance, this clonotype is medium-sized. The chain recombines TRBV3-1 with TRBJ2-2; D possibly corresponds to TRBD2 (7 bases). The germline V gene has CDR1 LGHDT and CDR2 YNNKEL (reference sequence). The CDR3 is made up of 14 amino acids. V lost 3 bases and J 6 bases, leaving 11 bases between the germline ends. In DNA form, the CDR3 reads TGTGCCAGCAGCCACGGGGGGCTCGCCGGGGAGCTGTTTTTT. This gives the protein CASSHGGLAGELFF.

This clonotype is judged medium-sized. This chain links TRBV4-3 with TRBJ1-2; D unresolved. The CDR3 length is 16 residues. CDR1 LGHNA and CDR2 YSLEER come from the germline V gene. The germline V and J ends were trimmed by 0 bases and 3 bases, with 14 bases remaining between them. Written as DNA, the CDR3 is TGCGCCAGCAGCCAAGATACCCCTTCAGGCGACTATGGCTACACCTTC. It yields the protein CASSQDTPSGDYGYTF.

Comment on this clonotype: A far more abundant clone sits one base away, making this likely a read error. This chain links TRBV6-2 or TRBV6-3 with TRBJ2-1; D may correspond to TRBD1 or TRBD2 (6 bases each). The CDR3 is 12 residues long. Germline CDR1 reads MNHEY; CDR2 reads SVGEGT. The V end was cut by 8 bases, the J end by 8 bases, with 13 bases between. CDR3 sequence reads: CASLGGIHEQFF. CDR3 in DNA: TGTGCCAGCCTAGGGGGGATCCATGAGCAGTTCTTC.

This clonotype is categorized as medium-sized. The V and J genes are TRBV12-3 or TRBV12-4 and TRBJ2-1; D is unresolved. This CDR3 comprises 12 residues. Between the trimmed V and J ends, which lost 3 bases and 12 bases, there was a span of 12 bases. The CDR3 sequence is CASSLGPAPQFF. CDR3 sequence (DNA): TGTGCCAGCAGTTTGGGTCCCGCCCCGCAGTTCTTC.

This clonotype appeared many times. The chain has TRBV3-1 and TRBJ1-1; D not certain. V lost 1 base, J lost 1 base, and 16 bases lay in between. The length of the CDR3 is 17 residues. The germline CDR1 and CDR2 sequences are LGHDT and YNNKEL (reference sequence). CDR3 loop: CASSQVYLREENTEAFF. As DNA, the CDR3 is TGTGCCAGCAGCCAAGTCTACCTCCGGGAGGAGAACACTGAAGCTTTCTTT.

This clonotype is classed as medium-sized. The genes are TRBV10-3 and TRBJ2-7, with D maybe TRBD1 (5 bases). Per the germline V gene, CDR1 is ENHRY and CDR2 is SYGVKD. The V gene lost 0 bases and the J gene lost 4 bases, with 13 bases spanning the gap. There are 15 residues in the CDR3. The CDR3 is CAISESFNQGYEQYF. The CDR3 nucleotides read TGTGCCATCAGTGAGTCCTTTAATCAGGGTTACGAGCAGTACTTC.

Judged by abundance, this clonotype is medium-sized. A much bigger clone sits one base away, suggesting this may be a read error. The CDR3 coding sequence is TGTGCCTCCCAAAAGGTGGCGGTTGAGCAGTTCTTC. Protein product: CASQKVAVEQFF. V and J are TRBV6-2 or TRBV6-3 and TRBJ2-1, with D unclear. The CDR3 is made up of 12 amino acids. With 11 bases removed from V and 9 bases from J, the gap between germline ends came to 17 bases. In germline, CDR1 is MNHEY, CDR2 SVGEGT.

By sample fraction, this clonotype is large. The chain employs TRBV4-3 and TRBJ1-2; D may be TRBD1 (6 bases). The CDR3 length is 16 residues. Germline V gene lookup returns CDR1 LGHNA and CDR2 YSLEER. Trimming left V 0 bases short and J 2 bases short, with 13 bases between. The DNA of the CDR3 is TGCGCCAGCAGCCAAGAGACTCCGACAGGCAACTATGGCTACACCTTC. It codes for CASSQETPTGNYGYTF.

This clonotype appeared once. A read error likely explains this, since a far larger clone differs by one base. In nucleotides, the CDR3 is TGTGTCAGCGCCCGGGCAGGGGGCATCGACGAGCAGTACTTC. Translated, it gives CVSARAGGIDEQYF. The chain carries TRBV7-2 and TRBJ2-1, with TRBD1 matching 8 bases. Matching the DNA end better, TRBJ2-7 makes the J call doubtful. This CDR3 contains 14 residues. Per germline, CDR1 SGHTA and CDR2 FQGNSA.

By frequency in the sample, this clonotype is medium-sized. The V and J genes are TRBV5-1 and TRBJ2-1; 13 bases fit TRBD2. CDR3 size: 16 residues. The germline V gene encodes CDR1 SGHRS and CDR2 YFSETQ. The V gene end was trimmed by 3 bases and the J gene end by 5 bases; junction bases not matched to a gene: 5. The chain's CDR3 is CASSSQGLAGNNEQFF. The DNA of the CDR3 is TGCGCCAGCAGCTCCCAGGGACTAGCGGGGAACAATGAGCAGTTCTTC.

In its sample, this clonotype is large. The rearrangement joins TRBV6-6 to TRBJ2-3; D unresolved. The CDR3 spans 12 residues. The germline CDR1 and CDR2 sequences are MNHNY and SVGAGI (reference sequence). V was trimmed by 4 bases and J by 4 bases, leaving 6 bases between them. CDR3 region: CASSSVSDTQYF. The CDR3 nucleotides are TGTGCCAGCAGTTCCGTGTCAGATACGCAGTATTTT.

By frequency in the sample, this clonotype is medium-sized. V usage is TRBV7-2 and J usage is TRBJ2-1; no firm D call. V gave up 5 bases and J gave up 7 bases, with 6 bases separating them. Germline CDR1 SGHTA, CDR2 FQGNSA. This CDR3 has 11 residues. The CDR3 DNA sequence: TGTGCCAGCAGCCTTCTGAATGAGCAGTTCTTC. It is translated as CASSLLNEQFF.

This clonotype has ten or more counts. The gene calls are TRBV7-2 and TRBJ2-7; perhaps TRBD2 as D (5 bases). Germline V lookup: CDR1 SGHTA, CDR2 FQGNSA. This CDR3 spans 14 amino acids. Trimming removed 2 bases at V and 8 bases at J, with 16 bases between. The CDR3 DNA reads TGTGCCAGCAGCTTATCGAGGGTAGCCCCCAAGCAGTACTTC. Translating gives CASSLSRVAPKQYF.

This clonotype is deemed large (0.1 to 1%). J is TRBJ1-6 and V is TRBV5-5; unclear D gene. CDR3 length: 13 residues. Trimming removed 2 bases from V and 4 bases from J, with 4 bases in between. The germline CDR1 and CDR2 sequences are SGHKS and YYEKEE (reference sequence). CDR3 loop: CASSFDYNSPLHF. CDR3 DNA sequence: TGTGCCAGCAGCTTTGATTATAATTCACCCCTCCACTTT.